A selection of T cell receptor beta chains follows, all from one sample in a study of T cell clones after liver transplantation. The method was immunoSEQ multiplex PCR; TCRdb's version includes in-frame clones alone and lacks a portion of them. This table holds tens of thousands of clones, roughly 80% found once. This sample comprised CD4+ T cells from blood, obtained 45 to 46 months after liver transplant. The receptors derive from a human patient who received a liver transplant. Some of the T cells may derive from the graft donor. Both conserved end residues are part of each CDR3. A D gene is named only where the DNA matches it firmly. Clone size appears in some rows only: once, few, many, or a class for an expanded clone.

>TRBD2|-|TRBV28|TRBJ2-1
TGTGCCAGCAGCCTCCACTCGGGACTAGCGGCCTACAATGAGCAGTTCTTC
CASSLHSGLAAYNEQFF
>TRBD1|few|TRBV6-5|TRBJ2-7
TGTGCCAGCACCAACAGGGGGGACGAGCAGTACTTC
CASTNRGDEQYF
>-|few|TRBV7-8|TRBJ1-5
TGTGCCAGCACCATAAACAGCAATCAGCCCCAGCATTTT
CASTINSNQPQHF
>-|-|TRBV5-1|TRBJ2-5
TGCGCCAGCAGCCGGGACCAGCAAGAGACCCAGTACTTC
CASSRDQQETQYF
>TRBD2|-|TRBV28|TRBJ2-1
TGTGCCAGCAGTCTTCCCGGGACTAGGAGATCCAATGAGCAGTTCTTC
CASSLPGTRRSNEQFF
>-|-|TRBV7-2|TRBJ2-7
TGTGCCAGCAGCTTAAACCGGGACACCACCTACGAGCAGTACTTC
CASSLNRDTTYEQYF
>-|few|TRBV6-5|TRBJ1-4
TGTGCCAGCAGTTACAGGGCAGCAACTAATGAAAAACTGTTTTTT
CASSYRAATNEKLFF
>-|-|TRBV6-1|TRBJ1-1
TGTGCCAGCCCCCCCAAGGTGGGTGAAGCTTTCTTT
CASPPKVGEAFF
>TRBD2|few|TRBV6-5|TRBJ2-7
TGTGCCAGCGCCGGGACTAACACCTACGAGCAGTACTTC
CASAGTNTYEQYF
>-|few|TRBV29-1|TRBJ2-5
TGCAGCGTCCGGGGTGGGTGGGAGACCCAGTACTTC
CSVRGGWETQYF
>-|-|TRBV19|TRBJ1-5
TGTGCCAGCCGACCGGGGCCCGTCGTGCCCCAGCATTTT
CASRPGPVVPQHF
>TRBD1|-|TRBV5-1|TRBJ2-7
TGCGCCAGCAGCCCGGACGGGATTGGACAGGGTGGCGAGCAGTACTTC
CASSPDGIGQGGEQYF
>-|-|TRBV9|TRBJ2-2
TGTGCCAGCAGCGCCGACCTTGGTGGCGGGGAGCTGTTTTTT
CASSADLGGGELFF
>TRBD1|-|TRBV5-4|TRBJ1-3
TGTGCCAGCAGCCGAGCCGGACAGGGTCTTCGGAACACCATATATTTT
CASSRAGQGLRNTIYF
>-|-|TRBV28|TRBJ2-7
TGTGCCAGCGGGGGGACTGGGATAAGCTCCTACGAGCAGTACTTC
CASGGTGISSYEQYF
>-|-|TRBV5-1|TRBJ2-7
TGCGCCAGCAGCTTACTGACAGACTACGAGCAGTACTTC
CASSLLTDYEQYF
>-|-|TRBV7-9|TRBJ2-7
TGTGCCAGCAGCTCCAATTACGAGCAGTACTTC
CASSSNYEQYF